The T cell receptor (beta chain) under discussion was sequenced for a study of response to subunit inactivated influenza vaccine. TCRdb ran MiXCR on the RT-PCR reads and lists one entry per CDR3 protein. The data hold some 600,000 distinct CDR3 sequences, with around 15% observed a single time. Study-wide results and limits: After each seasonal influenza vaccination, few new T cells are recruited, the authors suggested.

CDR1 is SGDLS and CDR2 is YYNGEE in the germline V gene. The CDR3 is 15 amino acids. Deletions cut 0 bases from V and 3 bases from J, with 13 bases between. In its sample, this clonotype was seen many times. The antigen is unknown. V and J are TRBV9 and TRBJ2-7; tentatively, D is TRBD2 (5 bases). Sequenced material: PBMCs from blood, taken roughly 2 weeks before vaccination. The receptor was derived from a man between 45 and 60 years old who received an inactivated influenza vaccine. The CDR3 sequence is CASSVDGNSYYEQYF. DNA for the CDR3: TGTGCCAGCAGCGTAGACGGGAACTCCTACTACGAGCAGTACTTC.